What follows are 9 T cell receptor beta chains derived from one specimen sequenced in a study of human T cells and chemical hapten exposure. A single record per CDR3 protein comes from TCRdb applying MiXCR to the RACE reads. This table has roughly 50,000 distinct CDR3 sequences, 9.5% to 12% appearing once. The time point: patch test 1, 2 weeks after DPC sensitization. As for treatment: therapeutic diphenylcyclopropenone sensitization with weekly scalp DPC. Total RNA was isolated from unfractionated whole blood. This specimen consisted of whole blood, obtained in connection with sensitization to the hapten diphenylcyclopropenone (DPC). Receptors originate from a woman in her 40s with alopecia areata. Some clones in this sample may be carry-over from other donors' samples.

This clonotype was observed many times. J is TRBJ2-7 and V is TRBV28; D is perhaps TRBD2 (7 bases). The CDR3 covers 13 residues. The germline gives CDR1 MDHEN, CDR2 SYDVKM. Between the trimmed V and J ends, which lost 2 bases and 6 bases, there was a span of 11 bases. CDR3 protein: CASSLSGTLEQYF. The CDR3 DNA is TGTGCCAGCAGTTTAAGCGGGACACTCGAGCAGTACTTC.

This clonotype showed up just a few times. This rearrangement joins TRBV4-3 to TRBJ1-4; D not resolved. V was trimmed by 0 bases and J by 8 bases, leaving 16 bases between them. The CDR3 runs to 16 residues. Germline V gene data show CDR1 as LGHNA and CDR2 as YSLEER. The CDR3 DNA reads TGCGCCAGCAGCCAAGACGCTGGGTCGCTGAGAGAAAAACTGTTTTTT. Residues: CASSQDAGSLREKLFF.

J is TRBJ2-4 and V is TRBV7-8; no reliable D call. The CDR3 is made up of 11 amino acids. From germline, CDR1 is SGHVS and CDR2 FQNEAQ. Trimming stripped 1 base from V and 6 bases from J, with 1 base between. The CDR3 loop reads CASSLGNIQYF. CDR3 nucleotide sequence: TGTGCCAGCAGCTTAGGAAACATTCAGTACTTC.

Only a few counts were recorded for this clonotype. This chain's CDR3 is CASSLGDNSPLHF. The CDR3 coding sequence is TGTGCCAGCAGTTTGGGCGATAATTCACCCCTCCACTTT. The V call is TRBV12-3 or TRBV12-4, the J call TRBJ1-6; D not certain. The CDR3 sequence is 13 residues long. The V and J ends lost 3 bases and 5 bases respectively, with 5 bases between them.

The table lists this clonotype with a few counts. The chain carries TRBV6-6 and TRBJ1-2; D is perhaps TRBD1 (5 bases). CDR3 length equals 13 residues. Trimming shortened V by 2 bases and J by 4 bases, and 8 bases separated the two germline ends. Germline-derived CDR1 and CDR2 are MNHNY and SVGAGI (reference sequence). The CDR3 bases are TGTGCCAGCAGTTACGACAGCCGCTATGGCTACACCTTC. Encoded protein: CASSYDSRYGYTF.

This clonotype was counted at least ten times. The chain combines TRBV29-1 with TRBJ2-5; 9 bases are a match to TRBD1. Per the germline V gene, CDR1 is SQVTM and CDR2 is ANQGSEA. After removal of 6 bases from V and 1 base from J, the junction contained 0 bases not matched to a gene. This CDR3 is built from 12 residues. CDR3 protein: CSVDRGQETQYF. The DNA of the CDR3 is TGCAGCGTGGACAGGGGCCAAGAGACCCAGTACTTC.

The chain uses TRBV2 and TRBJ2-1; 9 bases are a match to TRBD2. Germline CDR1 and CDR2: SNHLY and FYNNEI. J was trimmed by 4 bases and V by 5 bases; bases with no gene match: 9. The CDR3 contains 16 residues. The CDR3 DNA reads as TGTGCCAGCAGTAAGGTCCAGAGCGGGAGGTACAATGAGCAGTTCTTC. It encodes CASSKVQSGRYNEQFF.

V and J are TRBV27 and TRBJ2-3, with TRBD1 matching 7 bases. The CDR3 has 15 residues. Germline V lookup: CDR1 MNHEY, CDR2 SMNVEV (reference sequence). The V gene end was trimmed by 6 bases and the J gene end by 0 bases; junction bases not matched to a gene: 6. The CDR3 loop is CASSFKGASTDTQYF. CDR3 sequence (DNA): TGTGCCAGCAGCTTCAAGGGGGCGAGCACAGATACGCAGTATTTT.

This clonotype appeared a few times. The chain employs TRBV28 and TRBJ2-5; D is uncertain. V gave up 7 bases and J gave up 7 bases, with 16 bases separating them. CDR1 is MDHEN and CDR2 is SYDVKM in the germline V gene. The CDR3 sequence is 13 residues long. CDR3 amino acids: CASKRGAPGTQYF. Here the CDR3 DNA reads TGTGCCAGCAAGCGCGGAGCCCCCGGGACCCAGTACTTC.